The clone carrying this T cell receptor beta chain was counted many times. The time point denotes: newly diagnosed GD, antithyroid drugs for less than 3 months. Scientists built the TCR library using RNA that was extracted from PBMCs. CDR3 regions were amplified by Arm-PCR using iRepertoire HTBI primers to build TCR beta libraries. TCRdb passed the multiplex PCR reads through MiXCR, listing each CDR3 protein once. Among roughly 250,000 distinct CDR3 sequences, around a sixth were seen once, and the ten largest hold around 15%. These data belong to a study of regulatory T cells in long-lasting Graves disease. The V gene's germline CDR1 is LGHDT and CDR2 YNNKEL (reference sequence). V lost 3 bases to trimming and J lost 4 bases; unmatched junction nucleotides: 1. The CDR3 consists of 13 residues. In addition, the sample was reused for a study of T cells in Graves' hyperthyroidism and ophthalmopathy. That study adds: The TCR CDR3 first-round RT-PCR relied on the HTBI primer set. In the blood, most expanded thyroid clonotypes above 0.001 appeared as well.

The sequenced sample was peripheral blood mononuclear cells (PBMCs), obtained at new diagnosis, from a patient treated with antithyroid drugs. The rearrangement joins TRBV3-1 to TRBJ2-7, with 9 bases matching TRBD1. The source is a woman aged 25 to 39 with Graves disease. CDR3 protein: CASSQDRGYEQYF. CDR3 in DNA: TGTGCCAGCAGCCAGGACAGGGGTTACGAGCAGTACTTC.